This paragraph covers one T cell receptor beta chain sequence. This entry is derived from a study of OX40 agonist ivuxolimab in advanced cancers. The protocol was immunoSEQ multiplex PCR, while the TCRdb copy is restricted to in-frame clones and leaves out a portion. In the table there are 60,000 to 65,000 clones, approximately 89% of which are singletons. This CDR3 has 12 amino acids. The germline V gene encodes CDR1 SGHAT and CDR2 FQNNGV. Trimming took 5 bases from V and 4 from J, leaving 7 bases between them. This specimen consisted of CD4+ or CD8+ T cells sorted from blood, obtained in a trial of the OX40 agonist ivuxolimab. This chain links TRBV11-2 with TRBJ2-3; D is unresolved. The source of this sequence is an adult with an advanced solid tumor such as melanoma, head and neck, liver or kidney cancer. CDR3 amino acids: CASSVKADTQYF. DNA of the CDR3: TGTGCCAGCAGCGTAAAGGCAGATACGCAGTATTTT.